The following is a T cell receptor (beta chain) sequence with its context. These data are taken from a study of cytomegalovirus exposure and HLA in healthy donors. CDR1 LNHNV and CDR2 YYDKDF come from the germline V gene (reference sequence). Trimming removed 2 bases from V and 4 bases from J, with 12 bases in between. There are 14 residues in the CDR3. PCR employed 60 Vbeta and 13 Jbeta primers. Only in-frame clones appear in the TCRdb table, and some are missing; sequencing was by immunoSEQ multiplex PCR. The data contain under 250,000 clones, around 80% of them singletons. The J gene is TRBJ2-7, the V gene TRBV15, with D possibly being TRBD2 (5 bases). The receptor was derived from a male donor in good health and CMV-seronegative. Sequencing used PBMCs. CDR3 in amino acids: CATSRPPPGYEQYF. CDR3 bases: TGTGCCACCAGCAGACCCCCCCCGGGATACGAGCAGTACTTC. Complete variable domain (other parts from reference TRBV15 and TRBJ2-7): DAMVIQNPRYQVTQFGKPVTLSCSQTLNHNVMYWYQQKSSQAPKLLFHYYDKDFNNEADTPDNFQSRRPNTSFCFLDIRSPGLGDTAMYLCATSRPPPGYEQYFGPGTRLTVT.